This T cell receptor beta chain was observed in a study of tumor-infiltrating lymphocytes in localized non-small cell lung cancer. Study-wide findings and caveats: Different pieces of the same tissue were used for each assay. Tumors had more T cell infiltration than uninvolved lung, per TCRbeta sequencing and CD3 counts. Only some patients had TCR sequencing, depending on available tissue.

With regard to this clone: Its antigen is not known.

Sequenced by immunoSEQ multiplex PCR; TCRdb stores in-frame clones only, minus some. The repertoire includes 9,200 or so clones, roughly 79% of them detected once, and 6.9% sits in the top ten. With 3 bases removed from V and 1 base from J, the gap between germline ends came to 0 bases. CDR3 size: 10 residues. Germline-derived CDR1 and CDR2 are GTSNPN and SVGIG (reference sequence). The chain joins TRBV30 to TRBJ2-5; D is ambiguous. The TCR sequence derives from a human donor with non-small cell lung cancer. Sequenced input: uninvolved lung tissue not adjacent to the tumor. The CDR3 bases are TGTGCCTGGAGCCAAGAGACCCAGTACTTC. Protein product: CAWSQETQYF. The complete variable domain, with remaining parts taken from reference TRBV30 and TRBJ2-5, reads SQTIHQWPATLVQPVGSPLSLECTVEGTSNPNLYWYRQAAGRGLQLLFYSVGIGQISSEVPQNLSASRPQDRQFILSSKKLLLSDSGFYLCAWSQETQYFGPGTRLLVL.